These 10 T cell receptor beta chains originate from one sample sequenced in a study of cytomegalovirus exposure and HLA in healthy donors. The study ran its PCR with 60 Vbeta and 13 Jbeta primers. Using immunoSEQ multiplex PCR, the repertoire was profiled, and TCRdb retains in-frame clones only, with some absent. The sample lists roughly 180,000 clones; about 80% were seen once. The sample consisted of PBMCs. These TCRs come from a woman aged 25 to 39 in good health and CMV-seronegative.

The rearrangement links TRBV6-1 to TRBJ1-1; 10 bases align to TRBD1. This CDR3 comprises 15 residues. V lost 5 bases to trimming and J lost 4 bases; unmatched junction nucleotides: 7. Germline V CDR1 and CDR2: MNHNS, SASEGT. The chain's CDR3 is CASSIDRGHGTEAFF. DNA for the CDR3: TGTGCCAGCAGTATAGACAGGGGGCACGGCACTGAAGCTTTCTTT.

This chain uses TRBV19 with TRBJ1-1; D is perhaps TRBD1 (5 bases). The CDR3 consists of 14 residues. Germline lookup yields CDR1 LNHDA and CDR2 SQIVND (reference sequence). V lost 4 bases to trimming and J lost 7 bases, with 16 bases between them. The CDR3 sequence: CASSKEGWGGEAFF. The DNA of the CDR3 is TGTGCCAGTAGTAAGGAGGGCTGGGGGGGTGAAGCTTTCTTT.

This chain connects TRBV9 to TRBJ1-2; weak D call: TRBD1 (5 bases). Per germline, CDR1 SGDLS and CDR2 YYNGEE. Trimming shortened V by 4 bases and J by 1 base, and 14 bases separated the two germline ends. The CDR3 runs 15 residues. The CDR3 DNA sequence: TGTGCCAGCAGCCCCCACGGGGACTTTAACTATGGCTACACCTTC. This translates into CASSPHGDFNYGYTF.

The chain employs TRBV5-5 and TRBJ2-3; D ambiguous. Germline CDR1 is SGHKS and CDR2 is YYEKEE (reference sequence). V lost 1 base to trimming and J lost 4 bases, with 10 bases between them. CDR3 length: 14 amino acids. The CDR3, as DNA: TGTGCCAGCAGCTTGAGTGGGCGCGCAGATACGCAGTATTTT. It codes for CASSLSGRADTQYF.

The gene calls are TRBV19 and TRBJ1-4; 8 bases match TRBD1. The V gene's germline CDR1 is LNHDA and CDR2 SQIVND (reference sequence). After removal of 5 bases from V and 3 bases from J, the junction contained 8 bases not matched to a gene. The CDR3 has 16 residues. CDR3 protein: CASSLGQGTPNEKLFF. CDR3 coding DNA: TGTGCCAGTAGTTTAGGACAGGGTACGCCTAATGAAAAACTGTTTTTT.

The chain links TRBV7-6 to TRBJ1-1; no clear D. Trimming removed 2 bases from V and 1 base from J, with 8 bases in between. The CDR3 extends over 14 amino acids. CDR1 is SGHVS, CDR2 FNYEAQ, per germline. The CDR3 nucleotides are TGTGCCAGCAGCTTAACAGCCCAGAACACTGAAGCTTTCTTT. Translated, it gives CASSLTAQNTEAFF.

V and J are TRBV5-1 and TRBJ1-3, with D possibly TRBD1 on 5 matching bases. Germline V gene data show CDR1 as SGHRS and CDR2 as YFSETQ. The CDR3 covers 15 residues. Trimming cost V 4 bases and J 0 bases, with 11 bases left between them. The CDR3 protein is CASSVLGGSGNTIYF. CDR3 bases: TGCGCCAGCAGCGTCTTGGGGGGCTCTGGAAACACCATATATTTT.

This rearrangement joins TRBV27 to TRBJ1-5; 9 positions match TRBD1. This CDR3 is built from 19 residues. Germline V gene data show CDR1 as MNHEY and CDR2 as SMNVEV (reference sequence). Trimming cost V 3 bases and J 4 bases; bases outside gene matches: 16. This chain's CDR3 is CASSFYLPGQGNLNQPQHF. The DNA of the CDR3 is TGTGCCAGCAGTTTTTACTTACCGGGACAGGGAAACCTGAATCAGCCCCAGCATTTT.

This sequence joins TRBV30 and TRBJ2-1; D not certain. Germline assignment: CDR1 GTSNPN and CDR2 SVGIG (reference sequence). The V end was cut by 2 bases, the J end by 0 bases, with 20 bases between. The CDR3 has 18 amino acids. The CDR3 loop is CAWSTTDAPMSSYNEQFF. The CDR3 nucleotides read TGTGCCTGGAGTACTACCGATGCCCCCATGAGCTCCTACAATGAGCAGTTCTTC.

This clone was observed once. CDR3 in amino acids: CASSQDSPGDYNEQFF. The CDR3 coding sequence is TGCGCCAGCAGCCAAGATTCCCCGGGGGACTACAATGAGCAGTTCTTC. The rearrangement links TRBV4-3 to TRBJ2-1; maybe TRBD2 (6 bases). Germline-derived CDR1 and CDR2 are LGHNA and YSLEER. Trimming left V 0 bases short and J 3 bases short, with 12 bases between. The CDR3 spans 16 residues.